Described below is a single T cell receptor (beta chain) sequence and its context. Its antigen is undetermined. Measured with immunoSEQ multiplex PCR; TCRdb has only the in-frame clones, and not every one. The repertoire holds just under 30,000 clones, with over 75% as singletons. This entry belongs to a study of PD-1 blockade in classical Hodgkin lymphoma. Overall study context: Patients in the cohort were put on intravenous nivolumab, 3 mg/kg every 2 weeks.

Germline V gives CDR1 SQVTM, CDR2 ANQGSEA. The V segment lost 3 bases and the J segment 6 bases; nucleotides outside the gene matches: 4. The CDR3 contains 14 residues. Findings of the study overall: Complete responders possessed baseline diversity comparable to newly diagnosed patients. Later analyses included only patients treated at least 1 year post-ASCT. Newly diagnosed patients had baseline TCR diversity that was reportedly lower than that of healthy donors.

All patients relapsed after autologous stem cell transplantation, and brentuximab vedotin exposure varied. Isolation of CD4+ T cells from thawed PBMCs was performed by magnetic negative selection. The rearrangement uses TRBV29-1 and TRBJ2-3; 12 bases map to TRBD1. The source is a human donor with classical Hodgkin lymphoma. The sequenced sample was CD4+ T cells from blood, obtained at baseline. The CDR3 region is CSVEGQGAPDTQYF. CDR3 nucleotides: TGCAGCGTTGAGGGACAGGGGGCCCCGGATACGCAGTATTTT.